One T cell receptor beta chain is described in this entry. This record belongs to a study of brain T cells in children with intractable seizures. Germline V gives CDR1 SGHNT, CDR2 YYREEE (reference sequence). Trimming took off 0 bases at V and 4 bases at J, with 8 bases between the two ends. The length of the CDR3 is 13 residues. Described time point: blood from clinic visit 5 months post-surgery; TSC patient then seizure free. Sequenced by immunoSEQ multiplex PCR; TCRdb stores in-frame clones only, minus some. The profile shows 300,000 to 400,000 clones, 93% of them singletons. The sequence was collected from a boy in the first two years of life with tuberous sclerosis and intractable seizures. The sequencing here drew on peripheral blood, taken approximately 5 months after surgery. The chain couples TRBV5-4 to TRBJ2-7, with unresolved D. In nucleotides, the CDR3 is TGTGCCAGCAGCTTGGGTATGACGTACGAGCAGTACTTC. Translating gives CASSLGMTYEQYF.